Below, one T cell receptor (beta chain) is given with its context. In its sample, this clonotype was seen a few times. Its antigen is currently not known. The sample holds no much larger clone one base away, and base qualities are not on file. This sample was sequenced with an Illumina HiSeq 2500. Quantitative 5'-RACE with molecular barcodes was used to prepare TCR beta libraries. The original methods were these. A new computational method, built on a probabilistic model of VDJ rearrangement, was used to identify disease-linked TCR variants. Starting from the raw public reads, TCRdb applied fastp trimming at Q25, assembled clones with MiXCR and retained in-frame beta chains. A single entry per CDR3 protein holds the most common genes and DNA from its merged rows. The V and J calls and clone size come from TCRdb's table, not from the authors' own analysis. This sample holds around 300,000 distinct CDR3 sequences; roughly 12% were observed only once. The ten largest clones represent about 10% of the sample.

The sample comes from a study of CD8 T cells in ankylosing spondylitis (dated by TCRdb to about 2017). In the study overall: The study profiled T cell receptor beta repertoires in healthy donors and ankylosing spondylitis patients to find disease-linked TCR variants. Samples of peripheral blood were taken, and for ankylosing spondylitis patients, synovial fluid was collected as well. The whole study cohort included 85 to 120 healthy donors and 20 to 30 ankylosing spondylitis patients. Study-wide conclusions, independent of this receptor: The disease-linked clones showed a CD8+ phenotype and occurred at relatively low frequencies in peripheral blood. Significant enrichment of the disease-linked clones was reported in matched synovial fluid samples from ankylosing spondylitis patients. A TCR beta motif made up of seven or eight highly homologous amino acid variants appeared to be characteristic of blood from ankylosing spondylitis patients. Some TCR beta motif variants had previously been reported in synovial fluid and blood of reactive arthritis patients, which suggested common disease-initiation mechanisms.

According to the germline V gene (reference sequence), CDR1 reads SEHNR and CDR2 reads FQNEAQ. From the cysteine up to the phenylalanine, the CDR3 has a length of 16 residues. Kept here is only the CDR3 DNA, which spans 48 bases and is read in frame from base 1. V and J are truncated by 2 bases and 2 bases respectively, leaving an intervening sequence of 10 bases. The sequence derives from a female donor with ankylosing spondylitis or in good health (not recorded which). The sequence links TRBV7-9 to TRBJ1-6, and perhaps TRBD1 as D gene, on 5 matching bases. Sequenced material: blood, either unsorted or a sorted T cell fraction (not recorded which). The nucleotide sequence is TGTGCCAGCAGCTTAATACCGGGGGCCTATAATTCACCCCTCCACTTT. The translation is CASSLIPGAYNSPLHF.